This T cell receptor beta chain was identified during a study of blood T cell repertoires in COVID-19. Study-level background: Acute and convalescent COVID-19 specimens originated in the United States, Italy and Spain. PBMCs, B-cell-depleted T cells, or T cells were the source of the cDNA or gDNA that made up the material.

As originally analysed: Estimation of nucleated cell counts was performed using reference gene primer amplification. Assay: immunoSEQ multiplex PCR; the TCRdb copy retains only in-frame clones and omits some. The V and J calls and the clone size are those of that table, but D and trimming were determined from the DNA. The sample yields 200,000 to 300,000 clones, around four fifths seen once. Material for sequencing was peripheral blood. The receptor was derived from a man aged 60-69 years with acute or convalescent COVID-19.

The CDR3 protein is CASSSLGNRYEQYF. CDR3 nucleotides: TGTGCCAGTAGTAGCCTAGGCAACCGCTACGAGCAGTACTTC. The chain couples TRBV19 to TRBJ2-7; D remains ambiguous. Germline V lookup: CDR1 LNHDA, CDR2 SQIVND (reference sequence). The CDR3 covers 14 residues. V was pared by 4 bases and J by 3 bases, with 13 bases between.